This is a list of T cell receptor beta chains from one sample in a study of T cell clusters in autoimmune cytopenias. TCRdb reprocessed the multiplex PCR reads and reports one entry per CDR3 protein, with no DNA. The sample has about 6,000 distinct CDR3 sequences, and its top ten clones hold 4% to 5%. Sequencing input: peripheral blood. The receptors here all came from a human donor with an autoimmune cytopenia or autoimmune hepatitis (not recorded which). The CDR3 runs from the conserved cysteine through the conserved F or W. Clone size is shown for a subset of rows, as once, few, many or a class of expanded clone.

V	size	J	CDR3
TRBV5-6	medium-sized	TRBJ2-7	CASSLLGLAGGDYEQYF
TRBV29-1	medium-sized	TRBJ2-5	CSETGQLQETQYF
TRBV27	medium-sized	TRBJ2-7	CASSSDPGTGNEQYF
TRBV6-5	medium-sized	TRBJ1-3	CASSAKPRDSPNTIYF
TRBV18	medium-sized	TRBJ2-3	CASSPPGPGTDTQYF
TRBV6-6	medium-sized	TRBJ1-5	CASSYSTYPSNQPQHF
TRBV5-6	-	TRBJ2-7	CASSLLAGGPREQYF
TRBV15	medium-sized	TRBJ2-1	CATSRDPGTSGIDEQFF
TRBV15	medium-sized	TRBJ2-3	CATSRDFNGGADTQYF
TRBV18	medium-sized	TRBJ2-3	CASSPGTGNADTQYF
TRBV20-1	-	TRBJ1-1	CSATTRAARGTEAFF
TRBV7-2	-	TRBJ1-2	CASSLRRGEGGYTF
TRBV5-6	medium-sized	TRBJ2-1	CASSLERGSAYNEQFF
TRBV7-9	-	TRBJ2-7	CASSGGGTGSSRYEQYF
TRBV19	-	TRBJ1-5	CASSLWGSNQPQHF
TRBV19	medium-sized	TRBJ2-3	CASNNFGMDTQYF
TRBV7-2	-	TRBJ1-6	CASSLDRGTSPLHF
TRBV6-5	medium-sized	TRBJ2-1	CASSFLVSYNEQFF
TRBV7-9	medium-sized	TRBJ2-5	CASSLGGPGTQYF
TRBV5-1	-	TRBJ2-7	CASSFGDKYEQYF
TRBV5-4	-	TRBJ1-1	CASSLGRKNTEAFF
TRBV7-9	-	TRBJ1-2	CASSIGANYGYTF
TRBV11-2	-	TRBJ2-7	CASSSPGDGSSYEQYF
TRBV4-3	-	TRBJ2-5	CASSQDLGPETQYF
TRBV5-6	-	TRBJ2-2	CASSLYRQATGELFF
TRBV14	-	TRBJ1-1	CASSQDDGAFFEAFF
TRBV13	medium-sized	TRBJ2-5	CASSLRARAGQETQYF
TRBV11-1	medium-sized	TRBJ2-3	CASSLSGSTDTQYF
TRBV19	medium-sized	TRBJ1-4	CATTNTGFDPTNEKLFF
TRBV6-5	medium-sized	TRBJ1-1	CASSYSNYRGRATEAFF
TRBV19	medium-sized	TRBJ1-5	CASSIRRGDQPQHF
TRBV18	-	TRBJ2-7	CASSLPMYGGSSYEQYF
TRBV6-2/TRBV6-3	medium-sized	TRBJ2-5	CASSSGQIQETQYF
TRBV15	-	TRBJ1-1	CATSPSLLFSGEAFF
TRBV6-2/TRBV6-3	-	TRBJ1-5	CASREVHQPQHF
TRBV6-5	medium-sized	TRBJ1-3	CASSYGALSGNTIYF
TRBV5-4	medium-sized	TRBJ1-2	CASSFRGDYGYTF
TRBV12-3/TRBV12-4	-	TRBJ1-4	CASSPGQRNEKLFF
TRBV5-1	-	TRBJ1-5	CASSPSPGTGEAQPQHF
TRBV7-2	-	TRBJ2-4	CASSLGNYIQYF
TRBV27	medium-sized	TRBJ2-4	CASSWPARWDAAKNIQYF
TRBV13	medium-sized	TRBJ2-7	CASKLGLSSYEQYF
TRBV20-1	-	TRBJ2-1	CSAERGGHDEQFF
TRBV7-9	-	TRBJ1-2	CASSREYGYTF
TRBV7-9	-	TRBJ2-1	CASSPPGLAEYNEQFF
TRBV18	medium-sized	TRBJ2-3	CASSSYRGRLDTQYF
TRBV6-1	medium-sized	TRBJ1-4	CASLSRGPEKLFF
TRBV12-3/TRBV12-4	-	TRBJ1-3	CASSFAQGTGNTIYF
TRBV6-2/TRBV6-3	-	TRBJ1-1	CASSSPPGNTEAFF
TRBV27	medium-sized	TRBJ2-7	CASSLARDRDQYEQYF
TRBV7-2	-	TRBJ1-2	CASSSTLKARNYGYTF
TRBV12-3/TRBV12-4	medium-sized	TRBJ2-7	CASSLFPPPYEQYF
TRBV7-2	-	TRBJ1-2	CASSFRTTNYGYTF
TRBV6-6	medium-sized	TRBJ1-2	CASSYPTTGNYGYTF